The T cell receptor beta chain described here comes from a study of T cells in Graves' hyperthyroidism and ophthalmopathy. For the study at large: Sampling of peripheral blood happened at initial diagnosis, prior to any treatment. General study findings and limits: Most thyroid clonotypes with frequency above 0.001 were detected in blood. Using 13 V-J features, a model discriminated ophthalmopathy from stable hyperthyroidism.

This clonotype was observed many times. Its antigen is still unknown. The germline CDR1 and CDR2 sequences are DFQATT and SNEGSKA (reference sequence). V shed 3 bases and J 12 bases; nucleotides not matched to a gene: 5. The CDR3 sequence is 14 residues long. There were TCR beta CDR3 regions amplified from RNA transcripts. A set of HTBI primers served as the primers for a first-round RT-PCR of the TCR CDR3. TCRdb used MiXCR to reprocess the multiplex PCR reads, holding one entry per CDR3 protein. The data hold about 130,000 distinct CDR3 sequences, with roughly a fifth observed a single time. Uncontrolled infection, other autoimmune disease, pregnancy or lactation led to exclusion.

Sequencing was performed on blood. The V gene is TRBV20-1, the J gene TRBJ2-1; 16 nucleotides agree with TRBD2. This TCR was sampled from a woman aged 50 to 60 with Graves' hyperthyroidism that later progressed to Graves' ophthalmopathy. Written as DNA, the CDR3 is TGCAGTGCTAGGGGGGGACTAGCGGGAGGGGTGCAGTTCTTC. This encodes CSARGGLAGGVQFF.